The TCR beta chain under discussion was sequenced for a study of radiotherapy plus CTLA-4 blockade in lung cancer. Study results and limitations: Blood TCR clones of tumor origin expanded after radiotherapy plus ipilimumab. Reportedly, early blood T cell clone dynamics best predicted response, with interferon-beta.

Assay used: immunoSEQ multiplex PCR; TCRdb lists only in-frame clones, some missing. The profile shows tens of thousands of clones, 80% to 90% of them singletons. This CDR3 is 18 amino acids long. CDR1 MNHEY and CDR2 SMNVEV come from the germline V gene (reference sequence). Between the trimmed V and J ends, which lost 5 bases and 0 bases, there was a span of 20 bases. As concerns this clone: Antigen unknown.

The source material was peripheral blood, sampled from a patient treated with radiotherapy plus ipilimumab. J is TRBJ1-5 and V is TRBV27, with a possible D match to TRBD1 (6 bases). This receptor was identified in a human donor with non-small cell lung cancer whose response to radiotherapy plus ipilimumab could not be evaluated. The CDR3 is CASSPPDRLPYSNQPQHF. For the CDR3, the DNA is TGTGCCAGCAGTCCTCCGGACAGATTGCCTTATAGCAATCAGCCCCAGCATTTT.